These 32 T cell receptor beta chains share one sample of origin, sequenced in a study of CD8 T cells in ankylosing spondylitis. Study-wide results and limits: There was a TCR beta motif, made of several highly homologous variants, that appeared characteristic of ankylosing spondylitis blood.

MiXCR, applied by TCRdb to the 5' RACE reads, yields one record per CDR3 protein. The sample contains about 540,000 distinct CDR3 sequences, over 9.5% of which appear only once. These receptors' targets are unknown. The sequencing input was blood, either unsorted or a sorted T cell fraction (not recorded which). These receptors were collected from a male donor with ankylosing spondylitis.

The table lists this clonotype with a few counts. The chain has TRBV25-1 and TRBJ1-1, with unresolved D. Germline CDR1 is MGHDK and CDR2 is SYGVNS. The V end was cut by 1 base, the J end by 12 bases, with 9 bases between. The length of the CDR3 is 11 residues. DNA of the CDR3: TGTGCCAGCAGTGAATCCAGGATTCCTTTCTTT. Residues: CASSESRIPFF.

The rearrangement joins TRBV20-1 to TRBJ2-7; perhaps TRBD2 as D (5 bases). Germline values: CDR1 DFQATT, CDR2 SNEGSKA (reference sequence). Trimming shortened V by 6 bases and J by 7 bases, and 16 bases separated the two germline ends. CDR3 length: 12 residues. The CDR3 sequence: CSAARAAGEQYV. In DNA form, the CDR3 reads TGCAGTGCCGCTCGAGCGGCTGGGGAGCAGTACGTC.

The J gene is TRBJ2-7, the V gene TRBV7-2; 7 nucleotides line up with TRBD1. Germline assignment: CDR1 SGHTA and CDR2 FQGNSA. J gave up 5 bases and V 1 base, and 8 bases lay outside the gene matches. The CDR3 sequence is 15 residues long. CDR3 amino acids: CASSLGGLGQDEQYF. Written as DNA, the CDR3 is TGTGCCAGCAGCTTAGGAGGACTCGGACAGGACGAGCAGTACTTC.

There are a few counts of this clonotype. The rearrangement joins TRBV20-1 to TRBJ1-6; D is undetermined. Per the germline V gene, CDR1 is DFQATT and CDR2 is SNEGSKA (reference sequence). The CDR3 contains 14 residues. V was cut by 1 base and J by 9 bases, with 13 bases left in between. CDR3 loop: CSARVPHKVSPLHF. The CDR3 DNA sequence: TGCAGTGCTAGAGTTCCTCATAAGGTTTCACCCCTCCACTTT.

A few counts support this clonotype. The V gene is TRBV7-9, the J gene TRBJ2-1; D is unclear. Trimming cost V 1 base and J 4 bases, with 8 bases left between them. Germline V gene sequence: CDR1 SEHNR, CDR2 FQNEAQ (reference sequence). The CDR3 extends over 14 amino acids. The CDR3 protein is CASSLVGVYNEQFF. The CDR3 DNA reads as TGTGCCAGCAGCTTAGTTGGGGTTTACAATGAGCAGTTCTTC.

This clonotype was seen only a few times. The CDR3 DNA reads as TGTGCCAGCAGTGAGTTGGGGGGAAACATTCAGTACTTC. It is translated as CASSELGGNIQYF. The V gene is TRBV2, the J gene TRBJ2-4, with D possibly matching TRBD2 (6 bases). Trimming left V 3 bases short and J 6 bases short, with 9 bases between. This CDR3 comprises 13 residues. Germline assignment: CDR1 SNHLY and CDR2 FYNNEI.

This clonotype was counted between two and nine times. The CDR3 reads CASSPPSSQGDRETYEQYV. The CDR3 DNA follows: TGTGCCAGCTCACCACCTTCTTCACAGGGAGACCGAGAAACCTACGAGCAGTACGTC. This sequence joins TRBV18 and TRBJ2-7; D is possibly TRBD1 (6 bases). Looked up from germline, CDR1 is KGHSH and CDR2 is LQKENI. The CDR3 covers 19 residues. Between the trimmed V and J ends, which lost 0 bases and 2 bases, there was a span of 23 bases.

The chain is built from TRBV2 and TRBJ2-1, with unresolved D. The CDR3 loop spans 13 amino acids. Germline-derived CDR1 and CDR2 are SNHLY and FYNNEI. Trimming took off 6 bases at V and 4 bases at J, with 10 bases between the two ends. CDR3 coding DNA: TGTGCCAGCAGGGCCGCATTGTACAATGAGCAGTTCTTC. Translation: CASRAALYNEQFF.

The table lists this clonotype with many counts. This chain connects TRBV29-1 to TRBJ2-5; the D gene is possibly TRBD2 (6 bases). Germline V gene lookup returns CDR1 SQVTM and CDR2 ANQGSEA. The CDR3 has 15 amino acids. Trimming removed 7 bases at V and 5 bases at J, with 23 bases between. DNA for the CDR3: TGCAGCGCTCTGGAGGGTGCTAGCGTCTCGGAGACCCAGTACTTC. This gives the protein CSALEGASVSETQYF.

CDR3: CSARGQGGKNTEAFF. The CDR3 DNA follows: TGCAGTGCTAGGGGACAGGGGGGGAAGAACACTGAAGCTTTCTTT. This rearrangement joins TRBV20-1 to TRBJ1-1, with 11 nucleotides matching TRBD1. The CDR3 covers 15 residues. The V segment lost 3 bases and the J segment 1 base; nucleotides outside the gene matches: 4. Germline lookup yields CDR1 DFQATT and CDR2 SNEGSKA (reference sequence).

This clonotype was counted many times. This chain connects TRBV6-2 or TRBV6-3 to TRBJ1-5, with TRBD1 identical over 8 bases. The germline gives CDR1 MNHEY, CDR2 SVGEGT. The junction had 5 bases not matched to a gene; V was cut back by 7 bases and J by 6 bases. The CDR3 runs to 13 residues. For the CDR3, the DNA is TGTGCCAGCACCGACAGGGGTTTTCAGCCCCAGCATTTT. This sequence encodes CASTDRGFQPQHF.

This clonotype has just a few counts. The CDR3 region has the DNA TGTGCCAGCAGCCTCCCCCAGAAGAACACTGAAGCTTTCTTT. Translating it yields CASSLPQKNTEAFF. The genes are TRBV7-9 and TRBJ1-1; no clear D. The CDR3 loop spans 14 amino acids. Trimming cost V 5 bases and J 1 base, with 11 bases left between them. Germline V lookup: CDR1 SEHNR, CDR2 FQNEAQ (reference sequence).

The chain couples TRBV5-1 to TRBJ2-3; D call uncertain. The germline CDR1 and CDR2 sequences are SGHRS and YFSETQ. The CDR3 has 16 amino acids. The V end lost 2 bases, the J end lost 1 base, and 14 bases lay between the germline ends. CDR3 DNA: TGCGCCAGCAGCTTTAGAGGAATCCTAGGCACAGATACGCAGTATTTT. The encoded protein is CASSFRGILGTDTQYF.

This chain joins TRBV5-1 and TRBJ2-1, with D tentatively TRBD2 (6 bases). The CDR3 consists of 15 residues. The V gene lost 1 base and the J gene lost 8 bases, with 16 bases spanning the gap. CDR1 is SGHRS, CDR2 YFSETQ, per germline. The CDR3 reads CASSLSGLPLDEQFF. CDR3 sequence (DNA): TGCGCCAGCAGCTTGTCCGGACTACCTTTGGATGAGCAGTTCTTC.

This clonotype was counted only a few times. This chain joins TRBV12-3 or TRBV12-4 and TRBJ2-3; the match to TRBD2 covers 12 bases. With V trimmed by 6 bases and J by 1 base, 5 bases remained unmatched. The CDR3 spans 16 residues. In nucleotides, the CDR3 is TGTGCCAGCAGGCATAGGACTAGCGGGGGCACAGATACGCAGTATTTT. Translated, it gives CASRHRTSGGTDTQYF.

This clonotype was observed a few times. CDR3 amino acids: CASSLDTSGSPGELFF. DNA for the CDR3: TGTGCCAGCAGCTTGGATACTAGCGGGAGTCCCGGGGAGCTGTTTTTT. This chain links TRBV5-5 with TRBJ2-2; 11 bases align to TRBD2. The junction had 4 bases not matched to a gene; V was cut back by 0 bases and J by 6 bases. The germline gives CDR1 SGHKS, CDR2 YYEKEE (reference sequence). This CDR3 spans 16 amino acids.

This clonotype was counted only a few times. The chain uses TRBV7-8 and TRBJ2-1; weak D call: TRBD2 (5 bases). The CDR3 is 14 residues long. With 5 bases removed from V and 3 bases from J, the gap between germline ends came to 11 bases. Germline assignment: CDR1 SGHVS and CDR2 FQNEAQ. CDR3 in amino acids: CASSHGLRYNEQFF. The CDR3 DNA reads as TGTGCCAGCAGCCACGGACTGCGCTACAATGAGCAGTTCTTC.

The J gene is TRBJ2-2, the V gene TRBV10-2, with 7 bases that match TRBD1. The V gene end was trimmed by 10 bases and the J gene end by 3 bases; junction bases not matched to a gene: 8. Germline CDR1 reads WSHSY; CDR2 reads SAAADI. The CDR3 covers 14 residues. The CDR3 DNA reads as TGCGCCATCAAATGGGACAGAGACACCGGGGAGCTGTTTTTT. Translating it yields CAIKWDRDTGELFF.

This clonotype was detected a few times. The V gene is TRBV20-1, the J gene TRBJ2-3, with D unresolved. Germline loops: CDR1 DFQATT, CDR2 SNEGSKA (reference sequence). V gave up 5 bases and J gave up 0 bases, with 18 bases separating them. CDR3 size: 16 residues. The CDR3 DNA reads as TGCAGTGCTCCTACCCTTGGAGCAACTAGCACAGATACGCAGTATTTT. Amino acid sequence: CSAPTLGATSTDTQYF.

This clonotype was picked up a small number of times. V usage is TRBV10-2 and J usage is TRBJ2-7; no definite D call. Germline V gene lookup returns CDR1 WSHSY and CDR2 SAAADI. This CDR3 contains 13 residues. Trimming took off 2 bases at V and 2 bases at J, with 7 bases between the two ends. Here the CDR3 DNA reads TGCGCCAGCAGTGAGAAGAAAACCTACGAGCAGTACGTC. Translating it yields CASSEKKTYEQYV.

V and J are TRBV12-3 or TRBV12-4 and TRBJ2-1; 9 positions agree with TRBD1. The trim removed 6 bases at V and 6 bases at J, leaving 9 bases unmatched. The CDR3 contains 15 residues. CDR3 sequence: CASSKPGQGSNEQFF. In DNA form, the CDR3 reads TGTGCCAGCAGCAAACCGGGACAGGGAAGCAATGAGCAGTTCTTC.

J is TRBJ2-1 and V is TRBV3-1; D may correspond to TRBD1 or TRBD2 (5 bases each). The CDR3 consists of 17 residues. Trimming took off 7 bases at V and 8 bases at J, with 27 bases between the two ends. Germline V lookup: CDR1 LGHDT, CDR2 YNNKEL (reference sequence). The CDR3 nucleotides are TGTGCCAGCAACCCCGGAGCCGGGAAGGGGATGAATGATGAGCAGTTCTTC. Amino acids: CASNPGAGKGMNDEQFF.

The chain carries TRBV20-1 and TRBJ1-1, with unresolved D. The CDR3 consists of 15 residues. Germline assignment: CDR1 DFQATT and CDR2 SNEGSKA (reference sequence). V was cut by 0 bases and J by 0 bases, with 11 bases left in between. The chain's CDR3 is CSARDRGRMNTEAFF. CDR3 DNA: TGCAGTGCTAGAGATCGAGGACGGATGAACACTGAAGCTTTCTTT.

This clonotype occurred a few times. The J gene is TRBJ1-5, the V gene TRBV4-1; TRBD1 is a possible D gene (5 bases). The V end lost 6 bases, the J end lost 1 base, and 13 bases lay between the germline ends. Germline CDR1 MGHRA, CDR2 YSYEKL. The CDR3 sequence is 15 residues long. The CDR3, as DNA: TGCGCCAGCAGGCCGTCAGGGAGAAGCAATCAGCCCCAGCATTTT. The encoded protein is CASRPSGRSNQPQHF.

In this sample, this clonotype turned up a few times. The chain uses TRBV2 and TRBJ2-5; D call uncertain. The CDR3 covers 12 residues. The germline V gene has CDR1 SNHLY and CDR2 FYNNEI. V gave up 6 bases and J gave up 3 bases, with 8 bases separating them. The CDR3 DNA reads TGTGCCAGCAGCCAGGAAAAAGAGACCCAGTACTTC. Protein product: CASSQEKETQYF.

This clonotype was found once. This sequence joins TRBV7-6 and TRBJ2-5; TRBD1 agrees at 8 bases. The length of the CDR3 is 16 residues. Germline V gives CDR1 SGHVS, CDR2 FNYEAQ. The V gene end was trimmed by 0 bases and the J gene end by 5 bases; junction bases not matched to a gene: 8. The CDR3 nucleotides read TGTGCCAGCAGCTTAGCCCTCGGGACAGGTGGGGAGACCCAGTACTTC. The encoded protein is CASSLALGTGGETQYF.

The table lists this clonotype with a few counts. The chain links TRBV20-1 to TRBJ1-4; no reliable D call. CDR3 length: 13 amino acids. Per germline, CDR1 DFQATT and CDR2 SNEGSKA (reference sequence). V was trimmed by 7 bases and J by 8 bases, leaving 17 bases between them. As DNA, the CDR3 is TGCAGTGTGTTGGTGTGGTTAGAGGAAAAACTGTTTTTT. It yields the protein CSVLVWLEEKLFF.

This clonotype was observed a few times. The CDR3 DNA is TGTGCCAGCAGTGAGGGATTGCATGGGTCTGGAAACACCATATATTTT. Its translation: CASSEGLHGSGNTIYF. The chain carries TRBV6-1 and TRBJ1-3; D is unresolved. The germline V and J ends were trimmed by 3 bases and 1 base, with 13 bases remaining between them. Germline V gene sequence: CDR1 MNHNS, CDR2 SASEGT. There are 16 residues in the CDR3.

This clonotype was seen repeatedly, ten times or more. V is TRBV27 and J is TRBJ1-1; D possibly corresponds to TRBD1 (6 bases). The CDR3 runs 14 residues. CDR1 and CDR2 from the germline V gene are MNHEY and SMNVEV (reference sequence). V lost 7 bases, J lost 4 bases, and 16 bases lay in between. CDR3 residues: CASKPLGGGTEAFF. Written as DNA, the CDR3 is TGTGCCAGCAAGCCCCTTGGAGGGGGCACTGAAGCTTTCTTT.

This chain uses TRBV20-1 with TRBJ2-3, with 7 bases matching TRBD1. Trimming removed 6 bases from V and 0 bases from J; junction bases left unmatched: 12. The CDR3 consists of 16 residues. Per germline, CDR1 DFQATT and CDR2 SNEGSKA (reference sequence). CDR3 sequence (DNA): TGCAGTGCCTTGGTGGGGACAGACCCTAGCACAGATACGCAGTATTTT. As protein: CSALVGTDPSTDTQYF.

This clonotype was counted only a few times. As DNA, the CDR3 is TGTGCCAGCAGCTTAGTTCCCCAAGAACAGCCCCAGCATTTT. Protein sequence: CASSLVPQEQPQHF. The chain combines TRBV7-2 with TRBJ1-5; unclear D gene. Trimming removed 1 base at V and 7 bases at J, with 11 bases between. The CDR3 has 14 residues. Germline V gives CDR1 SGHTA, CDR2 FQGNSA.

This clonotype was seen a few times. A junction boundary mismatches the germline segment, possibly from a read error. This rearrangement joins TRBV7-2 to TRBJ2-3; D not certain. The CDR3 sequence is 11 residues long. Germline loops: CDR1 SGHTA, CDR2 FQGNSA. This CDR3 is CASTLIDTQYF. Here the CDR3 DNA reads TGTGCCAGCACCTTAATCGATACGCAGTATTTT.